The rows below give T cell receptor beta chains drawn from one sample of a study of T cells after yellow fever vaccination. TCRdb reanalysed the 5' RACE reads using MiXCR and keeps one entry per CDR3 protein. The top ten hold 40% of the sample, which has 100,000 to 150,000 distinct CDR3 sequences, about 8.8% seen once. Material: CD8+ T cells sorted from PBMCs, obtained on the day of the yellow fever booster vaccination. These receptors were taken from a man between 18 and 35 years old who received the YFV17D yellow fever vaccine. The CDR3 runs from the conserved cysteine through the conserved F or W. Each record gives: J gene, clone size, V gene, CDR3 protein. The size of a clone is reported for some rows only, either as once, few or many, or as a class for expanded clones.

J gene: TRBJ2-3
clone size: few
V gene: TRBV5-1
CDR3 protein: CASSKGTSPGDTQYF

J gene: TRBJ2-5
clone size: few
V gene: TRBV6-1
CDR3 protein: CASSEYRGRETQYF

J gene: TRBJ1-1
clone size: few
V gene: TRBV19
CDR3 protein: CASSTPGLGTEAFF

J gene: TRBJ2-1
clone size: -
V gene: TRBV20-1
CDR3 protein: CSASPWMRGYNEQFF

J gene: TRBJ2-7
clone size: few
V gene: TRBV29-1
CDR3 protein: CSVAPGTASYEQYF

J gene: TRBJ2-5
clone size: few
V gene: TRBV7-2
CDR3 protein: CAPPKTQYF

J gene: TRBJ1-1
clone size: -
V gene: TRBV10-3
CDR3 protein: CAISEDRANTEAFF

J gene: TRBJ1-5
clone size: few
V gene: TRBV12-3/TRBV12-4
CDR3 protein: CASSPPGTGNNQPQHF

J gene: TRBJ1-1
clone size: many
V gene: TRBV4-1
CDR3 protein: CASSQEAGGNTEAFF

J gene: TRBJ1-1
clone size: -
V gene: TRBV10-3
CDR3 protein: CAILYGTEAFF

J gene: TRBJ2-3
clone size: many
V gene: TRBV4-1
CDR3 protein: CASSQEPRGTDTQYF

J gene: TRBJ2-2
clone size: few
V gene: TRBV7-9
CDR3 protein: CASSYPTRGRSGELFF

J gene: TRBJ2-1
clone size: -
V gene: TRBV12-2
CDR3 protein: CASRFNRGSYNEQFF

J gene: TRBJ1-5
clone size: few
V gene: TRBV5-1
CDR3 protein: CANPTGGHQPQHF

J gene: TRBJ1-5
clone size: few
V gene: TRBV2
CDR3 protein: CASSDRVGQPQHF

J gene: TRBJ2-2
clone size: -
V gene: TRBV7-9
CDR3 protein: CASSSPQGAMAGELFF

J gene: TRBJ1-1
clone size: -
V gene: TRBV19
CDR3 protein: CASSITTYTLNTEAFF

J gene: TRBJ2-7
clone size: many
V gene: TRBV4-3
CDR3 protein: CASSPDRGPNEQYF

J gene: TRBJ2-7
clone size: few
V gene: TRBV9
CDR3 protein: CASSASGLHSGEQYF

J gene: TRBJ2-2
clone size: -
V gene: TRBV12-3/TRBV12-4
CDR3 protein: CASSLGGATGELFF

J gene: TRBJ1-1
clone size: -
V gene: TRBV4-2
CDR3 protein: CASSQAMANTEAFF

J gene: TRBJ1-5
clone size: -
V gene: TRBV27
CDR3 protein: CASSLGGPSNQPQHF

J gene: TRBJ2-2
clone size: few
V gene: TRBV6-5
CDR3 protein: CASSYSGLYHTGELFF

J gene: TRBJ1-1
clone size: few
V gene: TRBV4-1
CDR3 protein: CASSQAPGGVGTEAFF

J gene: TRBJ2-3
clone size: -
V gene: TRBV5-1
CDR3 protein: CASSLGELAGVITDTQYF

J gene: TRBJ2-1
clone size: few
V gene: TRBV4-3
CDR3 protein: CASSQDRGSYNEQFF

J gene: TRBJ2-7
clone size: few
V gene: TRBV14
CDR3 protein: CASSQSRYEQYF

J gene: TRBJ2-3
clone size: many
V gene: TRBV7-3
CDR3 protein: CASSLLSGSTDTQYF

J gene: TRBJ2-3
clone size: many
V gene: TRBV10-3
CDR3 protein: CAISETVLSTDTQYF

J gene: TRBJ1-2
clone size: -
V gene: TRBV27
CDR3 protein: CASGEPGYGYTF

J gene: TRBJ2-5
clone size: few
V gene: TRBV20-1
CDR3 protein: CSAERGEHQETQYF

J gene: TRBJ2-7
clone size: -
V gene: TRBV7-9
CDR3 protein: CASSAIDSSTYEQYF

J gene: TRBJ2-2
clone size: -
V gene: TRBV6-1
CDR3 protein: CASSESPQGTGELFF

J gene: TRBJ2-3
clone size: -
V gene: TRBV12-3/TRBV12-4
CDR3 protein: CASSFGTGGTDTQYF

J gene: TRBJ1-2
clone size: -
V gene: TRBV4-3
CDR3 protein: CASSQSIGVTNRRLNYGYTF

J gene: TRBJ2-5
clone size: -
V gene: TRBV5-1
CDR3 protein: CASSATGTGGLKTQYF

J gene: TRBJ2-5
clone size: -
V gene: TRBV10-3
CDR3 protein: CAISESHRGQETQYF

J gene: TRBJ2-2
clone size: -
V gene: TRBV6-5
CDR3 protein: CASSVGGGAGELFF

J gene: TRBJ2-3
clone size: -
V gene: TRBV7-7
CDR3 protein: CASSLFGGSDTQYF

J gene: TRBJ1-6
clone size: -
V gene: TRBV2
CDR3 protein: CASGTGGISPLHF

J gene: TRBJ2-1
clone size: few
V gene: TRBV4-2
CDR3 protein: CASSQDEVAWGQGFSEQFF

J gene: TRBJ2-2
clone size: -
V gene: TRBV29-1
CDR3 protein: CSVEDPGTLNTGELFF

J gene: TRBJ1-1
clone size: -
V gene: TRBV4-1
CDR3 protein: CASSPREELFF

J gene: TRBJ1-1
clone size: -
V gene: TRBV4-3
CDR3 protein: CASSHNRDRGLLDTEAFF

J gene: TRBJ1-2
clone size: many
V gene: TRBV5-1
CDR3 protein: CASSLVPLSDYGYTF

J gene: TRBJ2-4
clone size: few
V gene: TRBV7-2
CDR3 protein: CASSLDTLQGAPKNIQYF

J gene: TRBJ2-6
clone size: -
V gene: TRBV12-3/TRBV12-4
CDR3 protein: CASSQGVNSGANVLTF

J gene: TRBJ2-1
clone size: few
V gene: TRBV7-9
CDR3 protein: CASSLTGRNAYNEQFF

J gene: TRBJ2-1
clone size: many
V gene: TRBV7-8
CDR3 protein: CASSLGLGEYRGEQFF

J gene: TRBJ1-2
clone size: -
V gene: TRBV14
CDR3 protein: CASISTTGDRSYGYTF

J gene: TRBJ1-2
clone size: few
V gene: TRBV14
CDR3 protein: CASSQLTGYYGYTF

J gene: TRBJ2-7
clone size: few
V gene: TRBV2
CDR3 protein: CASWRGVFSYEQYF

J gene: TRBJ2-1
clone size: few
V gene: TRBV13
CDR3 protein: CASSPPGGGNEQFF

J gene: TRBJ1-1
clone size: few
V gene: TRBV6-6
CDR3 protein: CASSYPTGTENTEAFF

J gene: TRBJ2-1
clone size: few
V gene: TRBV12-3/TRBV12-4
CDR3 protein: CASSLDLVGYNEQFF